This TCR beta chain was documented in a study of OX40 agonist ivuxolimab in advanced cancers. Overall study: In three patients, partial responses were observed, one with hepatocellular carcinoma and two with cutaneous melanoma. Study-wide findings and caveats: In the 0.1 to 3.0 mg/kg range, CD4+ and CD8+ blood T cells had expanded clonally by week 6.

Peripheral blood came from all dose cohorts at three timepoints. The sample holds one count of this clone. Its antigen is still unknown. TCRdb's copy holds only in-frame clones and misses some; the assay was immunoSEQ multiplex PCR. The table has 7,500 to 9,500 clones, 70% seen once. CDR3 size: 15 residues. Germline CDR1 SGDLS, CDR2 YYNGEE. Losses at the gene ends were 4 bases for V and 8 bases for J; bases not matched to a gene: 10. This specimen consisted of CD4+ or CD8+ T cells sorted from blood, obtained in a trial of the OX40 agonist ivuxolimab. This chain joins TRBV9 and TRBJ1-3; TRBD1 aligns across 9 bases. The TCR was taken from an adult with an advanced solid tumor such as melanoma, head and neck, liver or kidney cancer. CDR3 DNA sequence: TGTGCCAGCAGCCCTGGACAGGGGATTGTGGACACCATATATTTT. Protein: CASSPGQGIVDTIYF.